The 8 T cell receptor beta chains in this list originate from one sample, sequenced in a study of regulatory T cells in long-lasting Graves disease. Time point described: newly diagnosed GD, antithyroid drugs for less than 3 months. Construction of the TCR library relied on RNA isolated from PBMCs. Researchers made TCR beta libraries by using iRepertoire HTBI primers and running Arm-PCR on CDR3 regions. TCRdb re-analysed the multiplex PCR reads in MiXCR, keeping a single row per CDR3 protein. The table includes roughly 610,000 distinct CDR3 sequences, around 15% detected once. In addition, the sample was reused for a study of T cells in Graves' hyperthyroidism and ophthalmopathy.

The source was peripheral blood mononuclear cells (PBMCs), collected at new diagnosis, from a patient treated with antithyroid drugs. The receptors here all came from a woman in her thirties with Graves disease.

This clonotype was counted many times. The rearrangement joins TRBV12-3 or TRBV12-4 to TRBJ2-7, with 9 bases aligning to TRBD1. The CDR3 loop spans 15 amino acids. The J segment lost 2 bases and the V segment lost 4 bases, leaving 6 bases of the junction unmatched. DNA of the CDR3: TGTGCCAGCAGTTCCCGACAGGGGGTTCCCTACGAGCAGTACTTC. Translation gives CASSSRQGVPYEQYF.

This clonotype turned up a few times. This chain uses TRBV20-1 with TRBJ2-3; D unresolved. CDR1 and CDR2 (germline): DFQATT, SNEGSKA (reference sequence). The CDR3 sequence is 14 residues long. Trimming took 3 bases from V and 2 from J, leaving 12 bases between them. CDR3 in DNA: TGCAGTGCTAGGAGACCTTTCCCCACAGATACGCAGTATTTT. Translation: CSARRPFPTDTQYF.

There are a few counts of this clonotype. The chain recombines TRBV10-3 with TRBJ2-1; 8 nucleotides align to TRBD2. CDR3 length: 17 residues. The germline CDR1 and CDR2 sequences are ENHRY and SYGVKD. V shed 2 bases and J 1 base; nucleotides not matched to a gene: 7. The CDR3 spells CAISEGGLVRSYNEQFF. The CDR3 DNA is TGTGCCATCAGTGAGGGGGGACTAGTCCGGTCCTACAATGAGCAGTTCTTC.

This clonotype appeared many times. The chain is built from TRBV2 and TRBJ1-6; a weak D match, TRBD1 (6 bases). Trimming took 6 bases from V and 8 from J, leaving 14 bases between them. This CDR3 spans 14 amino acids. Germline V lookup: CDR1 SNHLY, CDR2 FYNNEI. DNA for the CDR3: TGTGCCAGCAGATGGACAGCACCAGATTCACCCCTCCACTTT. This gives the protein CASRWTAPDSPLHF.

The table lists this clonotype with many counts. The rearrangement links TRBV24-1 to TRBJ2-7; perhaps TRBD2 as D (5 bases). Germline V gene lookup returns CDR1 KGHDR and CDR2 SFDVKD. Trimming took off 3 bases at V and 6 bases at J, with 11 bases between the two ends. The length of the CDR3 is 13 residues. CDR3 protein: CATSDPPGIEQYF. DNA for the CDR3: TGTGCCACCAGTGATCCCCCGGGGATCGAGCAGTACTTC.

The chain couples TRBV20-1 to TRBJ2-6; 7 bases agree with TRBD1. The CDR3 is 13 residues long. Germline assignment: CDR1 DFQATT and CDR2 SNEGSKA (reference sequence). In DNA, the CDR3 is TGCAGACCCAAGACAGGGTCGGCCAACGTCCTGACTTTC. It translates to CRPKTGSANVLTF.

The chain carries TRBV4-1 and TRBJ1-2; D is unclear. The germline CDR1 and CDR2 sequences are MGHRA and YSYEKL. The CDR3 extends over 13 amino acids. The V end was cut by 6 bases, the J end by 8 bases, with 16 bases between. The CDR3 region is CASSPPVYRGYTF. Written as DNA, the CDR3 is TGCGCCAGCAGTCCTCCGGTTTACCGAGGCTACACCTTC.

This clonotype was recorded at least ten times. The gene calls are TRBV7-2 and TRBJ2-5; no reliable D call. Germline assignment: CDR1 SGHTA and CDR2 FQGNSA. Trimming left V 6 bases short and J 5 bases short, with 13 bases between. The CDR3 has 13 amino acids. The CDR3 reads CASRRGVVETQYF. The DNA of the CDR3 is TGTGCCAGCAGAAGAGGAGTTGTCGAGACCCAGTACTTC.